The 20 T cell receptor beta chains reported below all come from one sample, sequenced in a study of cytomegalovirus exposure and HLA in healthy donors. Researchers ran the PCR with 60 Vbeta and 13 Jbeta primers. Some clones are missing from TCRdb's copy, which holds only in-frame ones; the method was immunoSEQ multiplex PCR. The table shows 80,000 or so clones, with 77% occurring only once. Source material: PBMCs. These receptors originate from a man aged 50 or older in good health and CMV-seropositive.

The J gene is TRBJ2-5, the V gene TRBV21-1; the table assigns TRBD2, which was not confirmed against the DNA. TRBV21-1 is listed as a pseudogene. This CDR3 is built from 13 residues. The CDR3 DNA reads as TGTGCCAGCGGGTGGTGGGGGGTTGAGACCCAGTACTTC. Its protein is CASGWWGVETQYF.

The chain recombines TRBV4-2 with TRBJ2-2; a possible D gene is TRBD2 (6 bases). CDR3 length equals 17 residues. The V end was cut by 3 bases, the J end by 0 bases, with 14 bases between. Germline V lookup: CDR1 LGHNA, CDR2 YNFKEQ. CDR3 protein: CASSQDFGTANTGELFF. The CDR3 DNA reads TGTGCCAGCAGCCAGGACTTCGGGACTGCGAACACCGGGGAGCTGTTTTTT.

This clone was detected once. The chain uses TRBV2 and TRBJ2-2, with D unclear. Trimming left V 4 bases short and J 5 bases short, with 11 bases between. Germline CDR1 is SNHLY and CDR2 is FYNNEI. The CDR3 runs to 14 residues. CDR3 nucleotide sequence: TGTGCCAGCAGTGGGTTTTCGGAGACCGGGGAGCTGTTTTTT. Amino acid sequence: CASSGFSETGELFF.

This chain uses TRBV7-2 with TRBJ2-7, with 11 bases identical to TRBD2. Germline CDR1 SGHTA, CDR2 FQGNSA. V gave up 5 bases and J gave up 11 bases; unmatched junction bases: 14. The CDR3 consists of 15 residues. The CDR3 loop reads CASSLPAVLAGEKYF. CDR3 in DNA: TGTGCCAGCAGCCTCCCGGCGGTACTAGCGGGAGAGAAGTACTTC.

J is TRBJ2-3 and V is TRBV7-2, with TRBD1 matching over 7 bases. The germline gives CDR1 SGHTA, CDR2 FQGNSA. The CDR3 is 15 amino acids. The J segment lost 0 bases and the V segment lost 10 bases, leaving 10 bases of the junction unmatched. The CDR3 region is CATTMTGQSTDTQYF. DNA of the CDR3: TGTGCCACAACAATGACAGGGCAAAGCACAGATACGCAGTATTTT.

Within the sample, this clone is large. This specimen includes other DNA sequences encoding the same CDR3. The chain joins TRBV29-1 to TRBJ2-7; 10 bases align to TRBD1. V gave up 3 bases and J gave up 3 bases; unmatched junction bases: 5. CDR3 length equals 14 residues. CDR1 is SQVTM and CDR2 is ANQGSEA in the germline V gene. CDR3 nucleotides: TGCAGCGTTGAGTTGGGGGACAGGGGCTACGAGCAGTACTTC. This translates into CSVELGDRGYEQYF.

The rearrangement uses TRBV5-1 and TRBJ1-3; D may be TRBD1 (5 bases). The germline gives CDR1 SGHRS, CDR2 YFSETQ. V was shortened by 2 bases and J by 3 bases, with 9 bases between the two germline ends. There are 14 residues in the CDR3. Here the CDR3 DNA reads TGCGCCAGCAGCTTAGGGGCGGATGGAAACACCATATATTTT. This codes for CASSLGADGNTIYF.

V usage is TRBV27 and J usage is TRBJ2-1, with 11 bases fitting TRBD2. The CDR3 contains 14 residues. The germline CDR1 and CDR2 sequences are MNHEY and SMNVEV (reference sequence). V gave up 8 bases and J gave up 2 bases; unmatched junction bases: 2. CDR3 nucleotide sequence: TGTGCCAGCCAGACTAGCGGGGCCTACAATGAGCAGTTCTTC. Residues: CASQTSGAYNEQFF.

This sequence joins TRBV5-6 and TRBJ2-1; 12 bases match TRBD1. V was pared by 4 bases and J by 15 bases, with 11 bases of the junction left unmatched. CDR3 length: 14 residues. CDR1 is SGHDT and CDR2 is YYEEEE in the germline V gene. The CDR3 is CASSPSGQGALGFF. Written as DNA, the CDR3 is TGTGCCAGCAGCCCGTCGGGACAGGGGGCTTTGGGGTTCTTC.

The chain has TRBV5-1 and TRBJ2-1; 8 bases agree with TRBD1. The CDR3 extends over 16 amino acids. From germline, CDR1 is SGHRS and CDR2 YFSETQ. The junction had 13 bases not matched to a gene; V was cut back by 4 bases and J by 7 bases. For the CDR3, the DNA is TGCGCCAGCAGCGCCCAGACAGGGGTTTGGGGGAATGAGCAGTTCTTC. It specifies CASSAQTGVWGNEQFF. Combining the CDR3 with reference TRBV5-1 and TRBJ2-1 gives the whole variable domain KAGVTQTPRYLIKTRGQQVTLSCSPISGHRSVSWYQQTPGQGLQFLFEYFSETQRNKGNFPGRFSGRQFSNSRSEMNVSTLELGDSALYLCASSAQTGVWGNEQFFGPGTRLTVL.

CDR3 nucleotide sequence: TGCGCCAGCAGCTTGGCCCTCCTAGCTCCTTACCAAGAGACCCAGTACTTC. This sequence encodes CASSLALLAPYQETQYF. The chain uses TRBV5-1 and TRBJ2-5, with D perhaps matching TRBD2 (5 bases). The germline V and J ends were trimmed by 0 bases and 0 bases, with 15 bases remaining between them. Germline lookup yields CDR1 SGHRS and CDR2 YFSETQ. The CDR3 is 17 residues long.

The rearrangement uses TRBV6-1 and TRBJ1-2; D perhaps matches TRBD1 (6 bases). Looked up from germline, CDR1 is MNHNS and CDR2 is SASEGT. This CDR3 comprises 14 residues. Trimming took off 3 bases at V and 0 bases at J, with 8 bases between the two ends. CDR3 in amino acids: CASSDRTANYGYTF. CDR3 in DNA: TGTGCCAGCAGTGACAGGACAGCTAACTATGGCTACACCTTC.

The genes are TRBV23-1 and TRBJ1-3; D is perhaps TRBD1 (6 bases). TRBV23-1 belongs to the ORF category, with a function that is uncertain. V was cut by 6 bases and J by 4 bases, with 13 bases left in between. The CDR3 extends over 14 amino acids. This chain's CDR3 is CASRPGQTGNTIYF. The CDR3 region has the DNA TGCGCCAGCAGACCCGGACAGACCGGAAACACCATATATTTT.

The chain employs TRBV27 and TRBJ1-1; D may be TRBD1 (6 bases). From germline, CDR1 is MNHEY and CDR2 SMNVEV (reference sequence). The CDR3 consists of 13 residues. Trimming took off 8 bases at V and 2 bases at J, with 12 bases between the two ends. CDR3 in amino acids: CASVGRGNTEAFF. The DNA of the CDR3 is TGTGCCAGCGTGGGCAGGGGTAACACTGAAGCTTTCTTT.

The chain joins TRBV11-3 to TRBJ2-2; 11 bases are shared with TRBD2. The germline V gene has CDR1 SGHNT and CDR2 YENEEA. The CDR3 length is 19 residues. The J segment lost 8 bases and the V segment lost 1 base, leaving 15 bases of the junction unmatched. CDR3 in DNA: TGTGCCAGCAGCTTAGTGTGGGGACTAGCGGTCCCCAGGGTTGGGGAGCTGTTTTTT. Its protein is CASSLVWGLAVPRVGELFF.

The rearrangement uses TRBV27 and TRBJ1-4; TRBD1 matches 7 bases. This CDR3 region has 18 residues. The trim removed 1 base at V and 6 bases at J, leaving 14 bases unmatched. Germline loops: CDR1 MNHEY, CDR2 SMNVEV (reference sequence). The CDR3 DNA reads TGTGCCAGCAGTTTATTTACAATTAGACAGGGTGGAGATGAAAAACTGTTTTTT. Amino acid sequence: CASSLFTIRQGGDEKLFF.

The chain has TRBV12-5 and TRBJ2-1; TRBD2 matches at 9 bases. Per the germline V gene, CDR1 is LGHNT and CDR2 is FRNRAP. This CDR3 has 16 residues. V lost 7 bases to trimming and J lost 8 bases; unmatched junction nucleotides: 15. The CDR3 DNA reads as TGTGCTAGTGCCTATGTGGCGGGAGGGCCTCGGGATGAGCAGTTCTTC. Its protein product is CASAYVAGGPRDEQFF.

The rearrangement links TRBV18 to TRBJ1-4; D is unclear. V gave up 1 base and J gave up 5 bases, with 8 bases separating them. The CDR3 runs 14 residues. CDR1 KGHSH and CDR2 LQKENI come from the germline V gene. Here the CDR3 reads CASSPQRANEKLFF. The DNA of the CDR3 is TGTGCCAGCTCACCACAGAGGGCGAATGAAAAACTGTTTTTT.

The CDR3 sequence: CAWSKGGNMNTQYF. The CDR3 DNA sequence: TGTGCCTGGAGTAAGGGCGGGAACATGAATACGCAGTATTTT. The chain joins TRBV30 to TRBJ2-3; TRBD2 might be the D (6 bases). Trimming left V 2 bases short and J 7 bases short, with 16 bases between. Germline V lookup: CDR1 GTSNPN, CDR2 SVGIG (reference sequence). This CDR3 region has 14 residues.

This sequence joins TRBV7-8 and TRBJ2-7, with TRBD1 identical over 9 bases. Looked up from germline, CDR1 is SGHVS and CDR2 is FQNEAQ. The junction had 10 bases not matched to a gene; V was cut back by 4 bases and J by 6 bases. This CDR3 has 15 amino acids. CDR3 in DNA: TGTGCCAGCAGCTCACTGTGGGACAGGGCTGCCGAGCAGTACTTC. Its protein is CASSSLWDRAAEQYF.